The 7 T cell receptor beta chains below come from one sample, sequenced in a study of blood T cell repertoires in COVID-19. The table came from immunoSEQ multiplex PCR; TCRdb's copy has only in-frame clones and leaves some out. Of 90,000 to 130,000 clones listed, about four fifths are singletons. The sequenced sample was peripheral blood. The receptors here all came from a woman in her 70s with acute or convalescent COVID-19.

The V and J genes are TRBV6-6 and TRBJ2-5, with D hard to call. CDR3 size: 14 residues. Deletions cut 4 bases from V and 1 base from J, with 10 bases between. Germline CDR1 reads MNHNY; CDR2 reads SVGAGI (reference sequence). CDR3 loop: CASSSMGSQETQYF. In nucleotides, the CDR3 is TGTGCCAGCAGTTCCATGGGCAGCCAAGAGACCCAGTACTTC.

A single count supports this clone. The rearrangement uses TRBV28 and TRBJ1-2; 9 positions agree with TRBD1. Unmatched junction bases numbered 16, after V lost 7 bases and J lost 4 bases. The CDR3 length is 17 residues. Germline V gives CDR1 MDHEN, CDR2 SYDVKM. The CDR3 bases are TGTGCCAGCACCCCTCATCCGGGACAGGGTTTATTCTATGGCTACACCTTC. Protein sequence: CASTPHPGQGLFYGYTF.

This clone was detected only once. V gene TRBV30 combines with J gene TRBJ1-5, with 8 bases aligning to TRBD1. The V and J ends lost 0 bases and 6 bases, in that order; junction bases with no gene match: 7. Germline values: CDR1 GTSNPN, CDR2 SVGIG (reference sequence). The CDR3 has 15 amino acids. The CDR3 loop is CAWSVRDRGIQPQHF. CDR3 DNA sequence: TGTGCCTGGAGTGTACGCGACAGGGGCATTCAGCCCCAGCATTTT.

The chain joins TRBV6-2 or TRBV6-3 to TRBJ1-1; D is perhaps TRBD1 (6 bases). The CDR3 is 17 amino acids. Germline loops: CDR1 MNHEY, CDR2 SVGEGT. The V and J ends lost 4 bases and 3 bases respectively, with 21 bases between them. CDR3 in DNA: TGTGCCAGCAGTTTCGGACAGATCGCCAAGGGGGACACTGAAGCTTTCTTT. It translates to CASSFGQIAKGDTEAFF.

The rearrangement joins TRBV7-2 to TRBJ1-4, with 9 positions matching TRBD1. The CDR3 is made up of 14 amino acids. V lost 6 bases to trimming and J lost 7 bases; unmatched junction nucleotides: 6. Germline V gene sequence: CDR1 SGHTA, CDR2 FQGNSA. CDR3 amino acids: CASRRDRDVEKLFF. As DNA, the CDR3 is TGTGCCAGCAGGCGGGACAGGGACGTTGAAAAACTGTTTTTT.

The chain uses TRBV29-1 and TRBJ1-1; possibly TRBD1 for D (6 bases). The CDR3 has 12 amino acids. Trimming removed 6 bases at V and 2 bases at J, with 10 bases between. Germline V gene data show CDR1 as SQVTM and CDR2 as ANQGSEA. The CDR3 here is CSVQGYNTEAFF. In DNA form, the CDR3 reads TGCAGCGTCCAGGGGTACAACACTGAAGCTTTCTTT.

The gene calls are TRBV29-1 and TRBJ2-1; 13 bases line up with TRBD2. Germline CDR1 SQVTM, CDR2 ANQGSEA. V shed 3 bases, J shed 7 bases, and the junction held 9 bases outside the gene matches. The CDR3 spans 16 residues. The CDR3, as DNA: TGCAGCGTTGAGGGCCAAACTAGCGGGAGGGCGAATGAGCAGTTCTTC. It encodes CSVEGQTSGRANEQFF.